This T cell receptor beta chain originates from a study of regulatory T cells in long-lasting Graves disease. Time point in this sample: newly diagnosed GD, antithyroid drugs for less than 3 months. RNA isolated from PBMCs was used to make the TCR library. The CDR3 is made up of 14 amino acids. The ends were cut back, 2 bases at V and 5 bases at J, with 10 bases in the middle. Germline V CDR1 and CDR2: SEHNR, FQNEAQ (reference sequence). Arm-PCR with iRepertoire HTBI primers amplified the CDR3 regions for these TCR beta libraries. TCRdb reanalysed the multiplex PCR reads using MiXCR and keeps one entry per CDR3 protein. The repertoire holds more than 350,000 distinct CDR3 sequences, about 15% seen once, with 16% in the top ten. This sample also belongs to another study, concerning T cells in Graves' hyperthyroidism and ophthalmopathy.

The chain uses TRBV7-9 and TRBJ1-5, with TRBD1 as a possible D gene (6 bases). This sequence originates from a woman between 25 and 40 years old with Graves disease. The sequencing here drew on peripheral blood mononuclear cells (PBMCs), taken at new diagnosis, from a patient treated with antithyroid drugs. The DNA for the CDR3 is TGTGCCAGCAGCTTATCCGGGGGCTATCAGCCCCAGCATTTT. Protein sequence: CASSLSGGYQPQHF.